The clone carrying this T cell receptor (beta chain) was found once. The participants were between roughly 18 and 89 years old and came from 24 US areas. Membership in each cohort depended on participant-reported clinical history. Recovery meant two consecutive negative NP/OP PCR tests, professional clearance, or resolved symptoms. The assay was immunoSEQ multiplex PCR, and TCRdb's table has in-frame clones only and misses some. In the table there are 490,000 or so clones, about 88% of which are singletons. This entry is derived from a study of blood T cell repertoires in COVID-19. Study details: Sample material is recorded as cDNA or gDNA derived from T cells, B-cell-depleted T cells, or PBMCs.

This CDR3 is 15 amino acids long. With 3 bases clipped from V and 1 base from J, the junction kept 6 bases outside the gene matches. Per germline, CDR1 SGHRS and CDR2 YFSETQ. Sequences were obtained from PBMCs or T cells enriched from blood (not recorded which). This receptor was identified in a woman aged 60-75 years who had recovered from COVID-19. The genes are TRBV5-1 and TRBJ1-1, with TRBD1 identical over 7 bases. CDR3: CASSWAGTANTEAFF. Written as DNA, the CDR3 is TGCGCCAGCAGCTGGGCCGGGACAGCGAACACTGAAGCTTTCTTT.